The 11 T cell receptor beta chains listed next were all sequenced from one sample in a study of cytomegalovirus exposure and HLA in healthy donors. Assay used: immunoSEQ multiplex PCR; TCRdb lists only in-frame clones, some missing. The sample lists about 73,000 clones, about 90% occurring once. Sequenced material: PBMCs. The source of these receptors is a woman younger than 35 in good health and CMV-seropositive.

This chain uses TRBV12-5 with TRBJ2-2; 7 bases map to TRBD1. The CDR3 covers 18 residues. Germline-derived CDR1 and CDR2 are LGHNT and FRNRAP. J gave up 7 bases and V 0 bases, and 14 bases lay outside the gene matches. The CDR3 DNA is TGTGCTAGTGGTTTGGTACGTGACGGGACAGTGGCGCTCGGGGAGCTGTTTTTT. This gives the protein CASGLVRDGTVALGELFF.

This chain uses TRBV6-5 with TRBJ2-5, with unresolved D. Trimming removed 5 bases from V and 2 bases from J, with 12 bases in between. This CDR3 has 14 residues. Germline-derived CDR1 and CDR2 are MNHEY and SVGAGI. Written as DNA, the CDR3 is TGTGCCAGCAGTGTTAGTGACATTCAAGAGACCCAGTACTTC. This translates into CASSVSDIQETQYF.

V and J are TRBV19 and TRBJ2-3; 9 bases fit TRBD2. CDR1 and CDR2 (germline): LNHDA, SQIVND (reference sequence). V trimming: 3 bases; J trimming: 4 bases; junction bases outside the gene matches: 11. The CDR3 has 17 amino acids. The CDR3 sequence: CASSMKGGGAVADTQYF. The CDR3 DNA reads as TGTGCCAGTAGTATGAAGGGCGGGGGGGCCGTGGCAGATACGCAGTATTTT.

The rearrangement joins TRBV5-1 to TRBJ2-1, with a tentative D call TRBD2 (6 bases). CDR1 is SGHRS, CDR2 YFSETQ, per germline. This CDR3 has 12 residues. Trimming left V 3 bases short and J 12 bases short, with 13 bases between. CDR3: CASSSPRRGQFF. The CDR3 nucleotides are TGCGCCAGCAGCTCCCCGCGGAGGGGGCAGTTCTTC. The variable domain in full, completed from reference TRBV5-1 and TRBJ2-1, reads KAGVTQTPRYLIKTRGQQVTLSCSPISGHRSVSWYQQTPGQGLQFLFEYFSETQRNKGNFPGRFSGRQFSNSRSEMNVSTLELGDSALYLCASSSPRRGQFFGPGTRLTVL.

The chain links TRBV27 to TRBJ2-2, with D tentatively TRBD2 (5 bases). V lost 0 bases to trimming and J lost 5 bases, with 10 bases between them. The CDR3 sequence is 15 residues long. Germline values: CDR1 MNHEY, CDR2 SMNVEV (reference sequence). CDR3 in DNA: TGTGCCAGCAGTTTATCTCTACTAGGGACCGGGGAGCTGTTTTTT. Translated, it gives CASSLSLLGTGELFF.

The genes are TRBV27 and TRBJ1-2; 8 nucleotides agree with TRBD1. The CDR3 contains 14 residues. The germline gives CDR1 MNHEY, CDR2 SMNVEV (reference sequence). The junction had 3 bases not matched to a gene; V was cut back by 5 bases and J by 1 base. In nucleotides, the CDR3 is TGTGCCAGCAGTCCAGGACAGGGTAACTATGGCTACACCTTC. Translation: CASSPGQGNYGYTF.

This chain connects TRBV6-5 to TRBJ2-7; perhaps TRBD2 as D (5 bases). This CDR3 has 12 amino acids. V was shortened by 6 bases and J by 7 bases, with 13 bases between the two germline ends. Germline V gene lookup returns CDR1 MNHEY and CDR2 SVGAGI. The CDR3 DNA is TGTGCCAGCAGCAGTGTGGGGAGAGAGCAGTACTTC. It codes for CASSSVGREQYF.

V and J are TRBV29-1 and TRBJ2-1, with D perhaps matching TRBD2 (5 bases). Trimming removed 7 bases from V and 3 bases from J, with 16 bases in between. The germline gives CDR1 SQVTM, CDR2 ANQGSEA. CDR3 length equals 14 residues. CDR3 loop: CSASPYAGYNEQFF. Written as DNA, the CDR3 is TGCAGCGCTTCCCCATACGCGGGCTACAATGAGCAGTTCTTC.

The genes are TRBV7-8 and TRBJ2-1, with 11 bases fitting TRBD1. This CDR3 has 15 amino acids. The junction had 3 bases not matched to a gene; V was cut back by 2 bases and J by 6 bases. Per the germline V gene, CDR1 is SGHVS and CDR2 is FQNEAQ. DNA of the CDR3: TGTGCCAGCAGCTTAACCGGGACAGGGGGCAATGAGCAGTTCTTC. Translated, it gives CASSLTGTGGNEQFF.

The CDR3 sequence is CASSLAGQDKPQHF. The CDR3 nucleotides are TGTGCCAGCAGCCTTGCAGGGCAGGACAAGCCCCAGCATTTT. The rearrangement links TRBV6-5 to TRBJ1-5; TRBD1 might be the D (5 bases). This CDR3 region has 14 residues. Trimming took 6 bases from V and 8 from J, leaving 17 bases between them. From germline, CDR1 is MNHEY and CDR2 SVGAGI.

The V call is TRBV4-1, the J call TRBJ2-3; 8 positions agree with TRBD1. After removal of 2 bases from V and 0 bases from J, the junction contained 4 bases not matched to a gene. Germline V gene lookup returns CDR1 MGHRA and CDR2 YSYEKL. There are 16 residues in the CDR3. The CDR3 nucleotides read TGCGCCAGCAGCCAATCAGGGGGCGGGAGCACAGATACGCAGTATTTT. This translates into CASSQSGGGSTDTQYF.